Following are 19 T cell receptor beta chains from one sample sequenced in a study of blood T cell repertoires in COVID-19 (dated by TCRdb to the early 2020s). Libraries were made using the immunoSEQ multiplex PCR assay. TCRdb's version of the immuneACCESS table is confined to in-frame rearrangements and falls short of the full clone set. An unresolved V gene accounts for under half of the shortfall where checked; the remainder is of unknown origin. The sample table contains about 300,000 clones; only one count was recorded for 70% to 90% of them. Roughly 2% of the sample comes from the top ten. Input material: PBMCs or T cells enriched from blood (not recorded which). These receptors came from a young man who had recovered from COVID-19.

V usage is TRBV7-8 and J usage is TRBJ2-7; D call uncertain. V was trimmed by 5 bases and J by 2 bases, leaving 7 bases between them. Germline V gene lookup returns CDR1 SGHVS and CDR2 FQNEAQ. CDR3 length equals 12 residues. The CDR3 loop is CASSRQAYEQYF. The CDR3 DNA is TGTGCCAGCAGCCGCCAGGCCTACGAGCAGTACTTC.

This clone was seen once. The rearrangement uses TRBV2 and TRBJ1-4, with D perhaps TRBD1 (6 bases). There are 14 residues in the CDR3. Trimming left V 5 bases short and J 0 bases short, with 7 bases between. The germline V gene has CDR1 SNHLY and CDR2 FYNNEI. Here the CDR3 DNA reads TGTGCCAGCAGTAGGGGGTCAACTAATGAAAAACTGTTTTTT. Protein: CASSRGSTNEKLFF.

Ten or more counts support this clone. V is TRBV7-8 and J is TRBJ2-6, with 8 nucleotides matching TRBD2. Trimming cost V 2 bases and J 4 bases; bases outside gene matches: 10. The CDR3 is 18 residues long. Germline lookup yields CDR1 SGHVS and CDR2 FQNEAQ. The CDR3 bases are TGTGCCAGCAGCTTACAGGGACTAGACTTTTCGGGGGCCAACGTCCTGACTTTC. This sequence encodes CASSLQGLDFSGANVLTF.

This sequence joins TRBV4-2 and TRBJ2-3; D unclear. V shed 0 bases and J shed 2 bases, with 9 bases lying between them. The CDR3 is made up of 15 amino acids. The germline V gene encodes CDR1 LGHNA and CDR2 YNFKEQ. CDR3 sequence reads: CASSQDGTHTDTQYF. The CDR3 DNA reads as TGTGCCAGCAGCCAAGATGGCACCCACACAGATACGCAGTATTTT.

The chain recombines TRBV27 with TRBJ1-2, with D tentatively TRBD1 (5 bases). Germline assignment: CDR1 MNHEY and CDR2 SMNVEV (reference sequence). Trimming removed 5 bases at V and 3 bases at J, with 10 bases between. The CDR3 contains 13 residues. The CDR3 loop reads CASSTDRDYGYTF. The CDR3 DNA reads as TGTGCCAGCAGTACCGACAGAGACTATGGCTACACCTTC.

V gene TRBV18 combines with J gene TRBJ2-7; 10 bases map to TRBD2. The length of the CDR3 is 14 residues. Looked up from germline, CDR1 is KGHSH and CDR2 is LQKENI. The V gene end was trimmed by 4 bases and the J gene end by 12 bases; junction bases not matched to a gene: 12. The CDR3 protein is CASSLGSGGPLMYF. In DNA form, the CDR3 reads TGTGCCAGCTCACTTGGTAGCGGGGGGCCCCTCATGTACTTC.

This sequence joins TRBV10-3 and TRBJ1-1, with TRBD1 as a possible D gene (5 bases). This CDR3 region has 14 residues. Deletions cut 4 bases from V and 1 base from J, with 10 bases between. The germline CDR1 and CDR2 sequences are ENHRY and SYGVKD. The CDR3 bases are TGTGCCATCAGTGGGACAAGCAGGAACACTGAAGCTTTCTTT. Translation gives CAISGTSRNTEAFF.

The chain couples TRBV6-5 to TRBJ1-2; D gene ambiguous. The CDR3 extends over 12 amino acids. The V and J ends lost 10 bases and 2 bases respectively, with 11 bases between them. Germline V CDR1 and CDR2: MNHEY, SVGAGI. In nucleotides, the CDR3 is TGTGCCACGGGAAAGCCGAACTATGGCTACACCTTC. This encodes CATGKPNYGYTF.

This clone was observed many times. This chain links TRBV5-1 with TRBJ1-1; D is ambiguous. Trimming took off 4 bases at V and 13 bases at J, with 20 bases between the two ends. Germline CDR1 is SGHRS and CDR2 is YFSETQ. This CDR3 comprises 13 residues. For the CDR3, the DNA is TGCGCCAGCAGCCGGGAAGCAGGATCTGATCATTTCTTT. This gives the protein CASSREAGSDHFF.

CDR3: CAISELQGGFEAFF. CDR3 nucleotides: TGTGCCATCAGTGAGTTACAGGGGGGCTTCGAAGCTTTCTTT. The V call is TRBV10-3, the J call TRBJ1-1; 8 nucleotides agree with TRBD1. V trimming: 1 base; J trimming: 8 bases; junction bases outside the gene matches: 6. The germline V gene has CDR1 ENHRY and CDR2 SYGVKD. The CDR3 extends over 14 amino acids.

This clone has more than one count but fewer than ten. The chain combines TRBV18 with TRBJ2-1; 10 bases map to TRBD2. Germline V gene lookup returns CDR1 KGHSH and CDR2 LQKENI. The CDR3 runs 16 residues. V lost 0 bases and J lost 2; bases outside the gene matches: 1. The CDR3: CASSPPSGGAYNEQFF. The CDR3 coding sequence is TGTGCCAGCTCACCACCGAGCGGGGGGGCCTACAATGAGCAGTTCTTC.

This chain links TRBV7-2 with TRBJ2-1, with D maybe TRBD2 (7 bases). This CDR3 region has 16 residues. CDR1 and CDR2 from the germline V gene are SGHTA and FQGNSA. V gave up 1 base and J gave up 2 bases, with 12 bases separating them. CDR3 nucleotides: TGTGCCAGCAGCTTAGGGGGGGGCCGAACCTACAATGAGCAGTTCTTC. Protein: CASSLGGGRTYNEQFF.

The CDR3 coding sequence is TGCGCCAGCACCCTGCGACAGAACACTGAAGCTTTCTTT. It codes for CASTLRQNTEAFF. The chain joins TRBV5-1 to TRBJ1-1; D not resolved. Germline lookup yields CDR1 SGHRS and CDR2 YFSETQ. V dropped 6 bases and J dropped 1 base, with 10 bases sitting between them. This CDR3 comprises 13 residues.

This chain uses TRBV27 with TRBJ2-3; D possibly corresponds to TRBD1 (6 bases). The CDR3 contains 15 residues. Per the germline V gene, CDR1 is MNHEY and CDR2 is SMNVEV (reference sequence). V was trimmed by 5 bases and J by 8 bases, leaving 20 bases between them. CDR3: CASSNGQQVWGTQYF. The CDR3 DNA reads TGTGCCAGCAGTAACGGACAGCAGGTTTGGGGTACGCAGTATTTT.

The J gene is TRBJ1-1, the V gene TRBV19; 9 bases map to TRBD1. CDR3 length: 15 amino acids. Unmatched junction bases numbered 6, after V lost 4 bases and J lost 3 bases. Germline assignment: CDR1 LNHDA and CDR2 SQIVND (reference sequence). The CDR3 DNA reads TGTGCCAGTAGTACGCGTCGGGACAGGGACACTGAAGCTTTCTTT. As protein: CASSTRRDRDTEAFF. The full variable domain, rest sourced from reference TRBV19 and TRBJ1-1, is DGGITQSPKYLFRKEGQNVTLSCEQNLNHDAMYWYRQDPGQGLRLIYYSQIVNDFQKGDIAEGYSVSREKKESFPLTVTSAQKNPTAFYLCASSTRRDRDTEAFFGQGTRLTVV.

This clone has just a few counts. The chain recombines TRBV4-2 with TRBJ2-7; TRBD1 matches at 7 bases. Germline lookup yields CDR1 LGHNA and CDR2 YNFKEQ. The CDR3 is made up of 14 amino acids. V gave up 2 bases and J gave up 0 bases; unmatched junction bases: 1. The CDR3: CASSQRDSSYEQYF. The CDR3 region has the DNA TGTGCCAGCAGCCAACGGGACAGCTCCTACGAGCAGTACTTC.

This clone was picked up one time. This chain joins TRBV18 and TRBJ1-1, with TRBD1 matching 7 bases. The germline V gene encodes CDR1 KGHSH and CDR2 LQKENI. The CDR3 contains 14 residues. V lost 4 bases to trimming and J lost 6 bases; unmatched junction nucleotides: 8. Written as DNA, the CDR3 is TGTGCCAGCTCACTGACGGGACAGTTCGCTGAAGCTTTCTTT. Translating it yields CASSLTGQFAEAFF.

The gene calls are TRBV6-5 and TRBJ2-7, with a possible D match to TRBD1 (5 bases). The V end was cut by 2 bases, the J end by 0 bases, with 8 bases between. Germline V gene data show CDR1 as MNHEY and CDR2 as SVGAGI. This CDR3 contains 14 residues. Here the CDR3 reads CASSYDSSSYEQYF. The CDR3 bases are TGTGCCAGCAGTTACGACAGTTCCTCCTACGAGCAGTACTTC.

This chain links TRBV27 with TRBJ1-4, with TRBD1 matching over 8 bases. The CDR3 is 17 residues long. V lost 5 bases and J lost 0; bases outside the gene matches: 8. Germline V gene data show CDR1 as MNHEY and CDR2 as SMNVEV (reference sequence). The CDR3 region is CASSRRKTGATNEKLFF. CDR3 bases: TGTGCCAGCAGTCGACGGAAGACAGGGGCAACTAATGAAAAACTGTTTTTT.